The clone carrying this TCR beta chain was counted a single time. What it binds is not known. Per germline, CDR1 SNHLY and CDR2 FYNNEI. The CDR3 contains 15 residues. The record originates from a study of identifying expanded T cells in peripheral blood. Notes on the study in general: Clone count variance between two-week samples rose with total template count.

Collection occurred without any documented infections or immune events in donors. TCRdb's table, derived via immunoSEQ multiplex PCR, lists solely in-frame clones and lacks some. This sample carries around 99,000 clones, about nine tenths of them seen once, and the ten largest clones take just under 8.5%. V gene TRBV2 combines with J gene TRBJ2-5; 9 nucleotides line up with TRBD2. The DNA end favors TRBJ2-7, so the J call may be wrong. Source material: blood. The receptor's source is a person aged 18 to 70 in good health. CDR3 sequence: CASSDETSGFYEQYF. Written as DNA, the CDR3 is TGTGCCAGCAGTGACGAGACTAGCGGATTCTACGAGCAGTACTTC.